A single sample gave rise to the 22 T cell receptor beta chains below, sequenced in a study of OX40 agonist ivuxolimab in advanced cancers. Clones were read by immunoSEQ multiplex PCR, and TCRdb kept only the in-frame ones, dropping some. The sample records tens of thousands of clones, over 75% being singletons. The material was CD4+ or CD8+ T cells sorted from blood, obtained in a trial of the OX40 agonist ivuxolimab. The receptor set was obtained from an adult with an advanced solid tumor such as melanoma, head and neck, liver or kidney cancer.

This rearrangement joins TRBV10-3 to TRBJ2-7; D possibly corresponds to TRBD2 (7 bases). Trimming left V 0 bases short and J 0 bases short, with 9 bases between. Germline V lookup: CDR1 ENHRY, CDR2 SYGVKD. The CDR3 is 15 residues long. DNA of the CDR3: TGTGCCATCAGTGAGTCGGGGGGGCCCTCCTACGAGCAGTACTTC. Encoded protein: CAISESGGPSYEQYF.

The chain uses TRBV7-3 and TRBJ2-6; the D call may be TRBD1 or TRBD2 (5 bases each). Germline-derived CDR1 and CDR2 are SGHTA and FQGTGA. CDR3 length: 18 amino acids. V was trimmed by 1 base and J by 1 base, leaving 14 bases between them. The CDR3 nucleotides read TGTGCCAGCAGCTTAAGGGACCCACGATCTTCTGGGGCCAACGTCCTGACTTTC. It codes for CASSLRDPRSSGANVLTF.

The V call is TRBV5-4, the J call TRBJ2-3; 11 bases fit TRBD1. This CDR3 spans 15 amino acids. Germline CDR1 SGHNT, CDR2 YYREEE (reference sequence). The V and J ends lost 1 base and 5 bases, in that order; junction bases with no gene match: 3. The CDR3 DNA reads TGTGCCAGCAGCTTGAGGACAGGGGGCATAGATACGCAGTATTTT. This encodes CASSLRTGGIDTQYF.

The chain is built from TRBV13 and TRBJ1-6, with 11 positions matching TRBD1. The germline V gene has CDR1 PRHDT and CDR2 FYEKMQ (reference sequence). There are 14 residues in the CDR3. The ends lost 8 bases at V and 9 bases at J; junction bases unmatched: 6. CDR3 amino acids: CASELGTGGSPLHF. CDR3 nucleotide sequence: TGTGCCAGCGAGTTAGGGACAGGGGGTTCACCCCTCCACTTT.

In this sample, this clone turned up many times. The chain joins TRBV19 to TRBJ1-1; D not resolved. This CDR3 comprises 13 residues. Germline V lookup: CDR1 LNHDA, CDR2 SQIVND (reference sequence). V was trimmed by 5 bases and J by 0 bases, leaving 7 bases between them. CDR3 sequence reads: CASSSSMNTEAFF. CDR3 bases: TGTGCCAGTAGTTCAAGTATGAACACTGAAGCTTTCTTT.

The genes are TRBV9 and TRBJ1-4; D call uncertain. Trimming cost V 3 bases and J 8 bases, with 14 bases left between them. The CDR3 covers 14 residues. Germline values: CDR1 SGDLS, CDR2 YYNGEE. The CDR3 DNA sequence: TGTGCCAGCAGCGCTCAGTGGGGTTTGGAAAAACTGTTTTTT. This encodes CASSAQWGLEKLFF.

The genes are TRBV7-2 and TRBJ2-5, with D uncertain. The length of the CDR3 is 13 residues. V lost 3 bases, J lost 5 bases, and 10 bases lay in between. Germline CDR1 and CDR2: SGHTA and FQGNSA. CDR3 residues: CASSFGVGETQYF. CDR3 in DNA: TGTGCCAGCAGCTTCGGAGTCGGGGAGACCCAGTACTTC.

V gene TRBV29-1 combines with J gene TRBJ2-3; D remains unclear. The CDR3 loop spans 13 amino acids. The V and J ends lost 3 bases and 2 bases respectively, with 9 bases between them. CDR1 and CDR2 (germline): SQVTM, ANQGSEA. The CDR3 coding sequence is TGCAGCGTTGACGGAGACTCCACAGATACGCAGTATTTT. It encodes CSVDGDSTDTQYF.

The chain uses TRBV6-5 and TRBJ1-2; D is ambiguous. The CDR3 spans 14 residues. V lost 0 bases and J lost 7, with 12 bases in between. CDR1 is MNHEY and CDR2 is SVGAGI in the germline V gene. The CDR3 loop is CASSYSEVLGGYTF. Here the CDR3 DNA reads TGTGCCAGCAGTTACTCGGAGGTGCTGGGTGGCTACACCTTC.

The V and J genes are TRBV7-2 and TRBJ2-3; TRBD2 agrees at 9 bases. The germline gives CDR1 SGHTA, CDR2 FQGNSA. The trim removed 0 bases at V and 0 bases at J, leaving 1 base unmatched. This CDR3 is 16 amino acids long. The CDR3 protein is CASSLALAGSTDTQYF. In DNA form, the CDR3 reads TGTGCCAGCAGCTTAGCCCTAGCGGGGAGCACAGATACGCAGTATTTT.

This rearrangement joins TRBV6-6 to TRBJ1-1, with D unclear. The CDR3 spans 13 residues. Germline-derived CDR1 and CDR2 are MNHNY and SVGAGI (reference sequence). Trimming left V 5 bases short and J 1 base short, with 8 bases between. The CDR3 loop reads CASSRMGNTEAFF. The CDR3 DNA follows: TGTGCCAGCAGTCGAATGGGGAACACTGAAGCTTTCTTT.

The chain uses TRBV5-1 and TRBJ2-3, with D unresolved. Trimming removed 4 bases at V and 6 bases at J, with 9 bases between. The CDR3 runs to 12 residues. From germline, CDR1 is SGHRS and CDR2 YFSETQ. CDR3 amino acids: CASSLTRDTQYF. Written as DNA, the CDR3 is TGCGCCAGCAGCCTCACAAGGGATACGCAGTATTTT.

This chain connects TRBV5-8 to TRBJ2-1; D remains ambiguous. With 3 bases removed from V and 3 bases from J, the gap between germline ends came to 13 bases. This CDR3 has 15 residues. Per the germline V gene, CDR1 is SGHTS and CDR2 is YDEGEE. The CDR3 region has the DNA TGTGCCAGCAGCTCCCCGACTGCCTACTACAATGAGCAGTTCTTC. Translated: CASSSPTAYYNEQFF. Looking up the rest from reference TRBV5-8 and TRBJ2-1 gives the full variable domain: EAGVTQSPTHLIKTRGQQATLRCSPISGHTSVYWYQQALGLGLQFLLWYDEGEERNRGNFPPRFSGRQFPNYSSELNVNALELEDSALYLCASSSPTAYYNEQFFGPGTRLTVL.

This clone was detected only a few times. This chain links TRBV5-1 with TRBJ2-3; TRBD2 agrees at 7 bases. Germline assignment: CDR1 SGHRS and CDR2 YFSETQ. The V gene end was trimmed by 4 bases and the J gene end by 3 bases; junction bases not matched to a gene: 5. CDR3 size: 14 residues. CDR3 in DNA: TGCGCCAGCAGCGGGGGGGAGCAGACAGATACGCAGTATTTT. Its protein product is CASSGGEQTDTQYF.

The gene calls are TRBV27 and TRBJ1-2; 7 nucleotides line up with TRBD1. This CDR3 region has 20 residues. Per germline, CDR1 MNHEY and CDR2 SMNVEV (reference sequence). J gave up 5 bases and V 7 bases, and 28 bases lay outside the gene matches. CDR3 bases: TGTGCCAGCACCAACAGAGGGGTAGGGGACAGATATACTGCTTGGTATGGCTACACCTTC. Translating gives CASTNRGVGDRYTAWYGYTF.

The chain is built from TRBV18 and TRBJ1-2, with D possibly being TRBD1 (5 bases). There are 21 residues in the CDR3. With 3 bases removed from V and 2 bases from J, the gap between germline ends came to 31 bases. CDR1 is KGHSH and CDR2 is LQKENI in the germline V gene. CDR3 protein: CASSPLITAGGPKVRNYGYTF. DNA of the CDR3: TGTGCCAGCTCACCCCTAATAACCGCTGGGGGACCAAAAGTTCGAAACTATGGCTACACCTTC.

This chain connects TRBV2 to TRBJ2-7; 8 nucleotides align to TRBD1. Germline CDR1 SNHLY, CDR2 FYNNEI. The V segment lost 4 bases and the J segment 2 bases; nucleotides outside the gene matches: 7. This CDR3 comprises 15 residues. CDR3 sequence: CASSGGRGQTYEQYF. CDR3 nucleotides: TGTGCCAGCAGTGGGGGCAGGGGGCAGACCTACGAGCAGTACTTC.

This chain links TRBV5-6 with TRBJ1-5; TRBD1 is a possible D gene (5 bases). The CDR3 spans 14 residues. The V and J ends lost 4 bases and 4 bases respectively, with 12 bases between them. CDR1 is SGHDT, CDR2 YYEEEE, per germline. The DNA of the CDR3 is TGTGCCAGCAGCACTCAGGGATTAAATCAGCCCCAGCATTTT. Protein: CASSTQGLNQPQHF.

This clone was found a few times. The genes are TRBV11-3 and TRBJ2-1; no reliable D call. Germline loops: CDR1 SGHNT, CDR2 YENEEA. There are 13 residues in the CDR3. Trimming took 3 bases from V and 5 from J, leaving 8 bases between them. CDR3 in DNA: TGTGCCAGCAGCTTTCAAAGCCACAATGAGCAGTTCTTC. Translated: CASSFQSHNEQFF.

This chain joins TRBV29-1 and TRBJ1-2; no reliable D call. V was pared by 4 bases and J by 2 bases, with 8 bases between. This CDR3 has 12 amino acids. Germline V gene data show CDR1 as SQVTM and CDR2 as ANQGSEA. The CDR3 loop reads CSVVGQNYGYTF. In nucleotides, the CDR3 is TGCAGCGTTGTAGGGCAGAACTATGGCTACACCTTC.

This sequence joins TRBV5-1 and TRBJ1-1, with no clear D. V dropped 2 bases and J dropped 0 bases, with 5 bases sitting between them. The CDR3 is 13 residues long. In germline, CDR1 is SGHRS, CDR2 YFSETQ. Here the CDR3 reads CASSFSLNTEAFF. DNA of the CDR3: TGCGCCAGCAGCTTCTCCTTGAACACTGAAGCTTTCTTT.

CDR3 amino acids: CASSRGLAAVDEQFF. The CDR3 region has the DNA TGTGCCAGCTCACGCGGACTAGCGGCTGTGGATGAGCAGTTCTTC. The chain carries TRBV18 and TRBJ2-1, with 10 bases matching TRBD2. J gave up 8 bases and V 4 bases, and 8 bases lay outside the gene matches. This CDR3 spans 15 amino acids. Germline CDR1 and CDR2: KGHSH and LQKENI. Full variable domain (outside the CDR3, taken from reference TRBV18 and TRBJ2-1): NAGVMQNPRHLVRRRGQEARLRCSPMKGHSHVYWYRQLPEEGLKFMVYLQKENIIDESGMPKERFSAEFPKEGPSILRIQQVVRGDSAAYFCASSRGLAAVDEQFFGPGTRLTVL.